The present T cell receptor (beta chain) was sequenced within a study of T-cell memory formation after mild COVID-19. Study results and limitations: Some SARS-CoV-2-responding clones were already detected in memory before infection. Clones contracting day 15 to 85 were balanced CD4/CD8; later expanders leaned CD4+.

MiXCR, run by TCRdb on the 5' RACE reads, gives a single entry per CDR3 protein. Of around 300,000 distinct CDR3 sequences listed, approximately 7.6% are singletons. In this sample, this clonotype turned up many times. Its antigen is currently unknown. The trim removed 3 bases at V and 0 bases at J, leaving 2 bases unmatched. The CDR3 length is 14 residues. Material for sequencing was PBMCs or a T cell subset sorted from them (not recorded which). This receptor was identified in a man between 18 and 29 years old who had mild COVID-19 (a few samples of this study predate the infection). Cell type and time point are not known. This chain joins TRBV12-3 or TRBV12-4 and TRBJ2-7; 7 bases map to TRBD2. The CDR3 DNA is TGTGCCAGCAGTTTGGGGGGGAGCTCCTACGAGCAGTACTTC. It specifies CASSLGGSSYEQYF.